Below are 20 T cell receptor beta chains sequenced from a single sample in a study of read filtering for tumor transcriptome and immune sequencing. The library was built from roughly 400 ng RNA with molecular barcoded adaptors for alpha/delta and beta/gamma chains. TCRdb reanalysed the reads using MiXCR and keeps one entry per CDR3 protein. Here the sample spans 100,000 to 150,000 distinct CDR3 sequences, approximately 13% being singletons. The sample consisted of a population of CD138-negative cells sorted from bone marrow. The receptors were gathered from a donor at least 40 years old with multiple myeloma.

This clonotype occurred many times. J is TRBJ2-5 and V is TRBV2; 9 nucleotides line up with TRBD1. Germline lookup yields CDR1 SNHLY and CDR2 FYNNEI. CDR3 length equals 13 residues. The J segment lost 5 bases and the V segment lost 5 bases, leaving 3 bases of the junction unmatched. The CDR3 protein is CASSTGGRETQYF. CDR3 in DNA: TGTGCCAGCAGTACAGGGGGCAGGGAGACCCAGTACTTC.

Ten or more counts support this clonotype. V and J are TRBV7-2 and TRBJ1-1; unclear D gene. The length of the CDR3 is 14 residues. V was clipped by 0 bases and J by 3 bases, with 8 bases between them. Germline CDR1 and CDR2: SGHTA and FQGNSA. The CDR3 nucleotides read TGTGCCAGCAGCTTAGCGCCTGGTCACACTGAAGCTTTCTTT. This sequence encodes CASSLAPGHTEAFF.

This clonotype was picked up many times. This chain joins TRBV6-2 or TRBV6-3 and TRBJ2-7; no reliable D call. V lost 2 bases and J 3 bases, leaving 11 bases between the germline ends. The length of the CDR3 is 14 residues. The germline V gene has CDR1 MNHEY and CDR2 SVGEGT. The CDR3 reads CASSYMDLHYEQYF. DNA of the CDR3: TGTGCCAGCAGTTACATGGACCTCCACTACGAGCAGTACTTC.

This clonotype was detected many times. This rearrangement joins TRBV29-1 to TRBJ2-5; the match to TRBD2 covers 9 bases. V lost 4 bases to trimming and J lost 3 bases; unmatched junction nucleotides: 3. Germline V gives CDR1 SQVTM, CDR2 ANQGSEA. The CDR3 loop spans 13 amino acids. The chain's CDR3 is CSVAIAGEETQYF. The DNA for the CDR3 is TGCAGCGTTGCTATAGCGGGAGAAGAGACCCAGTACTTC.

In this sample, this clonotype turned up many times. The chain recombines TRBV19 with TRBJ1-2, with 7 bases matching TRBD1. The junction had 14 bases not matched to a gene; V was cut back by 6 bases and J by 4 bases. This CDR3 comprises 16 residues. Germline V lookup: CDR1 LNHDA, CDR2 SQIVND (reference sequence). CDR3: CASRVSTGTASYGYTF. DNA for the CDR3: TGTGCCAGTAGAGTTTCGACGGGGACAGCCTCCTATGGCTACACCTTC.

This clonotype appeared many times. V usage is TRBV24-1 and J usage is TRBJ2-5, with 14 bases identical to TRBD2. This CDR3 is 16 amino acids long. V was clipped by 2 bases and J by 4 bases; unmatched bases: 2. Per germline, CDR1 KGHDR and CDR2 SFDVKD. Written as DNA, the CDR3 is TGTGCCACCAGTGATTCGACTAGCGGGAGGGCAGAGACCCAGTACTTC. Protein: CATSDSTSGRAETQYF.

In its sample, this clonotype was seen many times. This chain uses TRBV7-2 with TRBJ1-5; the D gene is possibly TRBD1 (6 bases). The germline V gene has CDR1 SGHTA and CDR2 FQGNSA. The germline V and J ends were trimmed by 5 bases and 6 bases, with 11 bases remaining between them. CDR3 length: 13 residues. CDR3 nucleotides: TGTGCCAGCAGCACACAGGGAAGTCAGCCCCAGCATTTT. Translated: CASSTQGSQPQHF.

The CDR3: CSASRASGGDGYEQYF. DNA for the CDR3: TGCAGTGCTAGTAGGGCTAGCGGGGGAGATGGGTACGAGCAGTACTTC. This rearrangement joins TRBV20-1 to TRBJ2-7; 10 positions match TRBD2. V lost 3 bases, J lost 4 bases, and 12 bases stayed unmatched. From germline, CDR1 is DFQATT and CDR2 SNEGSKA (reference sequence). The length of the CDR3 is 16 residues.

This clonotype was counted at least ten times. The chain combines TRBV5-1 with TRBJ1-5, with TRBD1 as a possible D gene (5 bases). The CDR3 is 11 amino acids. Germline V lookup: CDR1 SGHRS, CDR2 YFSETQ. V was shortened by 9 bases and J by 16 bases, with 20 bases between the two germline ends. In DNA, the CDR3 is TGCGCCACCTTGGCGGGGACTCCAAAACATTTT. Residues: CATLAGTPKHF. Variable domain in full (rest from reference TRBV5-1 and TRBJ1-5): KAGVTQTPRYLIKTRGQQVTLSCSPISGHRSVSWYQQTPGQGLQFLFEYFSETQRNKGNFPGRFSGRQFSNSRSEMNVSTLELGDSALYLCATLAGTPKHFGDGTRLSIL.

V usage is TRBV7-2 and J usage is TRBJ2-1; TRBD1 matches at 11 bases. The V segment lost 1 base and the J segment 0 bases; nucleotides outside the gene matches: 5. The CDR3 contains 18 residues. CDR1 and CDR2 from the germline V gene are SGHTA and FQGNSA. CDR3 sequence reads: CASSLVSGTGGSYNEQFF. DNA of the CDR3: TGTGCCAGCAGCTTAGTTTCCGGGACAGGGGGCTCCTACAATGAGCAGTTCTTC.

Remarks on this clonotype: A far more abundant clone sits one base away, making this likely a read error. This chain joins TRBV12-3 or TRBV12-4 and TRBJ2-1; D uncertain. The CDR3 contains 12 residues. CDR3 amino acids: CASRFVYNERFF. CDR3 nucleotides: TGTGCCAGCAGATTCGTTTACAATGAGCGGTTCTTC.

About this clonotype: This may be a read error, as it is one base from a much larger clone. Since the CDR3 does not end with the conserved phenylalanine or tryptophan, this likely comes from a read error. The gene calls are TRBV2 and TRBJ2-3; D uncertain. Trimming left V 4 bases short and J 3 bases short, with 5 bases between. CDR1 and CDR2 from the germline V gene are SNHLY and FYNNEI. This CDR3 is built from 12 residues. CDR3 in DNA: TGTGCCAGCAGTGTGGAGACAGATACGCAGTATTCT. As protein: CASSVETDTQYS.

Details on this clonotype: Just one base apart from a much larger clone, this may be a read error. The chain combines TRBV6-1 with TRBJ1-1; D may be TRBD1 (5 bases). Germline CDR1 is MNHNS and CDR2 is SASEGT. The CDR3 covers 15 residues. Trimming took 7 bases from V and 6 from J, leaving 21 bases between them. The CDR3 region is CASTAVGHGASEAFF. The CDR3 region has the DNA TGTGCCAGCACGGCCGTCGGACACGGGGCTTCTGAAGCTTTCTTT.

In its sample, this clonotype was seen many times. The J gene is TRBJ2-1, the V gene TRBV6-5, with a weak D call TRBD2 (5 bases). The CDR3 runs to 12 residues. V shed 8 bases and J shed 8 bases, with 13 bases lying between them. Germline CDR1 and CDR2: MNHEY and SVGAGI. For the CDR3, the DNA is TGTGCCAGCGGCGGGTTTCTCTATGAGCAGTTCTTC. As protein: CASGGFLYEQFF.

This clonotype has just a few counts. This may arise from a read error, as a much more abundant clone is one base away. The V gene is TRBV20-1, the J gene TRBJ1-2; D may be TRBD1 (6 bases). The CDR3 has 13 amino acids. Germline lookup yields CDR1 DFQATT and CDR2 SNEGSKA (reference sequence). The CDR3 is CSAASQGYYGYAF. The DNA for the CDR3 is TGCAGTGCAGCATCACAGGGATACTATGGCTACGCCTTC.

This clonotype was counted many times. CDR3 residues: CASSPGQPTGELFF. The DNA of the CDR3 is TGTGCCAGTAGTCCGGGACAGCCCACCGGGGAGCTGTTTTTT. V gene TRBV19 combines with J gene TRBJ2-2, with 7 bases aligning to TRBD1. The junction had 4 bases not matched to a gene; V was cut back by 5 bases and J by 4 bases. Per the germline V gene, CDR1 is LNHDA and CDR2 is SQIVND (reference sequence). There are 14 residues in the CDR3.

This clonotype was counted ten times or more. V gene TRBV19 combines with J gene TRBJ2-1; possibly TRBD1 for D (5 bases). Germline V gene sequence: CDR1 LNHDA, CDR2 SQIVND (reference sequence). This CDR3 is 16 amino acids long. V was trimmed by 3 bases and J by 3 bases, leaving 15 bases between them. The CDR3 sequence is CASSIEVGQSYNEQFF. CDR3 in DNA: TGTGCCAGTAGTATCGAAGTGGGGCAGAGCTACAATGAGCAGTTCTTC.

This clonotype was detected many times. The V gene is TRBV12-3 or TRBV12-4, the J gene TRBJ2-1; D is unresolved. V was shortened by 6 bases and J by 9 bases, with 12 bases between the two germline ends. The CDR3 is 12 residues long. The CDR3 DNA follows: TGTGCCAGCAGCCCTGACCAAAGTGAGCAGTTCTTC. Its translation is CASSPDQSEQFF.

The chain joins TRBV7-9 to TRBJ1-5; possibly TRBD1 for D (5 bases). V was trimmed by 2 bases and J by 3 bases, leaving 11 bases between them. CDR3 length equals 15 residues. Germline CDR1 reads SEHNR; CDR2 reads FQNEAQ (reference sequence). For the CDR3, the DNA is TGTGCCAGCAGCTTACGGGGGGAAAACAATCAGCCCCAGCATTTT. It yields the protein CASSLRGENNQPQHF.

This clonotype was detected only a few times. A clone one base away is much larger, so this may be a read error. J is TRBJ1-1 and V is TRBV20-1; possible D gene TRBD1, 5 bases. This CDR3 has 15 residues. The V gene lost 5 bases and the J gene lost 6 bases, with 22 bases spanning the gap. Per germline, CDR1 DFQATT and CDR2 SNEGSKA (reference sequence). CDR3 DNA: TGCAGTGCTTTACGATTCCGGGACGGCGACGCTGAAGCTTTCTTT. Its protein is CSALRFRDGDAEAFF.